This entry lists 22 T cell receptor beta chains sequenced from one sample in a study of blood T cell repertoires in COVID-19. Measured with immunoSEQ multiplex PCR; TCRdb has only the in-frame clones, and not every one. The sample contains approximately 200,000 clones, 82% of which appear only once. The sequenced material came from PBMCs or T cells enriched from blood (not recorded which). The receptors here all came from a man aged 40-50 years who had recovered from COVID-19.

The J gene is TRBJ1-3, the V gene TRBV7-2; D remains unclear. This CDR3 has 15 residues. The ends were cut back, 3 bases at V and 0 bases at J, with 9 bases in the middle. The germline V gene encodes CDR1 SGHTA and CDR2 FQGNSA. CDR3 bases: TGTGCCAGCAGCTTTCAAGAGGGCTCTGGAAACACCATATATTTT. It specifies CASSFQEGSGNTIYF.

The V gene is TRBV11-2, the J gene TRBJ2-2; a weak D match, TRBD2 (6 bases). The CDR3 has 15 amino acids. The V gene's germline CDR1 is SGHAT and CDR2 FQNNGV. V dropped 6 bases and J dropped 1 base, with 12 bases sitting between them. The CDR3 here is CASRLMGGNTGELFF. CDR3 bases: TGTGCCAGCAGGCTTATGGGGGGGAACACCGGGGAGCTGTTTTTT.

The chain has TRBV28 and TRBJ1-2, with 7 nucleotides matching TRBD1. CDR3 length equals 16 residues. The ends lost 5 bases at V and 4 bases at J; junction bases unmatched: 13. CDR1 and CDR2 (germline): MDHEN, SYDVKM. CDR3 nucleotides: TGTGCCAGCAGTCCGCCCGGGGACAGATCGTTCTATGGCTACACCTTC. Its protein product is CASSPPGDRSFYGYTF.

This chain joins TRBV15 and TRBJ2-7; weak D call: TRBD1 (6 bases). With 0 bases removed from V and 2 bases from J, the gap between germline ends came to 17 bases. The CDR3 has 17 residues. Germline V gene lookup returns CDR1 LNHNV and CDR2 YYDKDF (reference sequence). CDR3: CATSRDLGRGYPYEQYF. The CDR3 region has the DNA TGTGCCACCAGCAGAGATCTCGGCAGGGGATATCCCTACGAGCAGTACTTC.

This clone was counted at least ten times. The chain couples TRBV2 to TRBJ1-1; 9 bases align to TRBD1. This CDR3 contains 14 residues. CDR1 and CDR2 from the germline V gene are SNHLY and FYNNEI. V shed 0 bases, J shed 4 bases, and the junction held 0 bases outside the gene matches. The CDR3 here is CASSEATGGTEAFF. CDR3 bases: TGTGCCAGCAGTGAAGCGACAGGGGGCACTGAAGCTTTCTTT.

This clone was detected once. The chain couples TRBV18 to TRBJ2-3; D not resolved. The CDR3 is made up of 13 amino acids. The V gene's germline CDR1 is KGHSH and CDR2 LQKENI. The V gene lost 0 bases and the J gene lost 6 bases, with 7 bases spanning the gap. CDR3 region: CASSPPFSDTQYF. In DNA, the CDR3 is TGTGCCAGCTCACCACCGTTCTCCGATACGCAGTATTTT.

This rearrangement joins TRBV29-1 to TRBJ2-2, with 9 bases aligning to TRBD1. V shed 7 bases, J shed 1 base, and the junction held 4 bases outside the gene matches. Germline loops: CDR1 SQVTM, CDR2 ANQGSEA. CDR3 length: 14 residues. The CDR3 region is CSAGDRVNTGELFF. The CDR3 DNA sequence: TGCAGCGCCGGGGACAGGGTGAACACCGGGGAGCTGTTTTTT.

This chain connects TRBV5-1 to TRBJ2-3; 7 nucleotides match TRBD2. V shed 3 bases and J 5 bases; nucleotides not matched to a gene: 15. Germline V gene sequence: CDR1 SGHRS, CDR2 YFSETQ. This CDR3 has 17 residues. The CDR3 coding sequence is TGCGCCAGCAGCTCCGGGGGGTTCGGCCTCGGGGTAGATACGCAGTATTTT. Translation gives CASSSGGFGLGVDTQYF.

The chain couples TRBV29-1 to TRBJ1-1, with 8 bases aligning to TRBD1. Germline V gives CDR1 SQVTM, CDR2 ANQGSEA. Trimming removed 7 bases from V and 6 bases from J; junction bases left unmatched: 10. The CDR3 has 13 amino acids. DNA of the CDR3: TGCAGCGGAATGGATTCGGGACAGGCTGAAGCTTTCTTT. It is translated as CSGMDSGQAEAFF.

The rearrangement uses TRBV14 and TRBJ1-1; D uncertain. The CDR3 sequence is 12 residues long. Trimming left V 4 bases short and J 8 bases short, with 11 bases between. The germline V gene encodes CDR1 SGHDN and CDR2 FVKESK. The CDR3 region has the DNA TGTGCCAGCAGCCGTTGGGGAGGCGAAGCTTTCTTT. Translating gives CASSRWGGEAFF.

CDR3 DNA: TGTGCCAGTAGTACAAGGACAGGGGGCGTTGGCGGCTACACCTTC. It translates to CASSTRTGGVGGYTF. The rearrangement links TRBV19 to TRBJ1-2; 11 nucleotides line up with TRBD1. Germline values: CDR1 LNHDA, CDR2 SQIVND (reference sequence). Unmatched junction bases numbered 9, after V lost 4 bases and J lost 8 bases. The CDR3 is made up of 15 amino acids.

This clone was counted between two and nine times. J is TRBJ1-5 and V is TRBV30, with D unclear. CDR3 length equals 15 residues. The V end lost 0 bases, the J end lost 2 bases, and 11 bases lay between the germline ends. Per the germline V gene, CDR1 is GTSNPN and CDR2 is SVGIG (reference sequence). The CDR3 nucleotides are TGTGCCTGGAGTGTATTTTTGGGCGGCAATCAGCCCCAGCATTTT. Translation: CAWSVFLGGNQPQHF. Full variable domain (remainder filled in from reference TRBV30 and TRBJ1-5): SQTIHQWPATLVQPVGSPLSLECTVEGTSNPNLYWYRQAAGRGLQLLFYSVGIGQISSEVPQNLSASRPQDRQFILSSKKLLLSDSGFYLCAWSVFLGGNQPQHFGDGTRLSIL.

The CDR3 DNA follows: TGTGCCACCAGCAGAGCAAGGAGCGGGAGGAGTCCCTACGAGCAGTACGTC. Encoded protein: CATSRARSGRSPYEQYV. The rearrangement joins TRBV15 to TRBJ2-7; TRBD2 agrees at 9 bases. Germline CDR1 and CDR2: LNHNV and YYDKDF (reference sequence). V was clipped by 1 base and J by 2 bases; unmatched bases: 9. This CDR3 is 17 amino acids long.

The chain joins TRBV20-1 to TRBJ2-7; D gene ambiguous. Trimming took off 5 bases at V and 0 bases at J, with 5 bases between the two ends. The germline gives CDR1 DFQATT, CDR2 SNEGSKA (reference sequence). This CDR3 contains 11 residues. The CDR3 region is CSALSSYEQYF. CDR3 nucleotides: TGCAGTGCTTTGAGCTCCTACGAGCAGTACTTC.

A single count supports this clone. Relative to the germline gene, one junction end is altered; a read error may explain this. V is TRBV7-7 and J is TRBJ2-3; possibly TRBD2 for D (6 bases). Germline V gene data show CDR1 as SSHAT and CDR2 as FNYEAQ (reference sequence). The CDR3 is 17 amino acids. The CDR3: CASSLDPGGRATDTQYF. In DNA form, the CDR3 reads TGTGCTAGCAGCTTAGACCCCGGGGGAAGAGCCACAGATACGCAGTATTTT.

This clone was counted between two and nine times. The V call is TRBV4-1, the J call TRBJ2-1, with D possibly matching TRBD2 (7 bases). CDR1 and CDR2 (germline): MGHRA, YSYEKL. Between the trimmed V and J ends, which lost 4 bases and 3 bases, there was a span of 22 bases. The CDR3 consists of 18 residues. CDR3: CASSLRWGGSGHYNEQFF. Here the CDR3 DNA reads TGCGCCAGCAGCCTCAGGTGGGGGGGATCGGGACACTACAATGAGCAGTTCTTC.

This chain uses TRBV7-9 with TRBJ2-7; D possibly corresponds to TRBD2 (5 bases). Germline V gives CDR1 SEHNR, CDR2 FQNEAQ (reference sequence). V dropped 5 bases and J dropped 2 bases, with 13 bases sitting between them. The CDR3 is 14 residues long. The DNA for the CDR3 is TGTGCCAGCAGCCCCCCCGAGGGTCCCTACGAGCAGTACTTC. Translated: CASSPPEGPYEQYF.

The gene calls are TRBV27 and TRBJ2-3; 7 bases agree with TRBD1. The CDR3 spans 14 residues. V shed 5 bases and J 4 bases; nucleotides not matched to a gene: 6. Germline V gene lookup returns CDR1 MNHEY and CDR2 SMNVEV (reference sequence). The CDR3 is CASSTRQGADTQYF. The DNA for the CDR3 is TGTGCCAGCAGTACCCGACAGGGAGCAGATACGCAGTATTTT.

The chain combines TRBV19 with TRBJ1-5, with D possibly TRBD1 on 5 matching bases. Germline CDR1 reads LNHDA; CDR2 reads SQIVND (reference sequence). Deletions cut 7 bases from V and 1 base from J, with 11 bases between. This CDR3 contains 14 residues. For the CDR3, the DNA is TGTGCCAGTAAAGGGGATGCGAGCAATCAGCCCCAGCATTTT. Residues: CASKGDASNQPQHF. Supplemented by reference TRBV19 and TRBJ1-5, the full variable domain reads DGGITQSPKYLFRKEGQNVTLSCEQNLNHDAMYWYRQDPGQGLRLIYYSQIVNDFQKGDIAEGYSVSREKKESFPLTVTSAQKNPTAFYLCASKGDASNQPQHFGDGTRLSIL.

CDR3 region: CASSQLAGGTYNEQFF. DNA of the CDR3: TGTGCCAGCAGCCAACTAGCGGGAGGAACCTACAATGAGCAGTTCTTC. The rearrangement links TRBV3-1 (or the pseudogene TRBV3-2) to TRBJ2-1; 11 bases align to TRBD2. This CDR3 contains 16 residues. Germline CDR1 and CDR2: LGHDT and YNNKEL (reference sequence). After removal of 2 bases from V and 2 bases from J, the junction contained 2 bases not matched to a gene.

The chain employs TRBV29-1 and TRBJ1-2; D is unclear. Trimming cost V 7 bases and J 5 bases, with 14 bases left between them. Germline-derived CDR1 and CDR2 are SQVTM and ANQGSEA. This CDR3 has 12 residues. The CDR3 region is CSAWRGRYGYTF. The CDR3 nucleotides read TGCAGCGCTTGGAGAGGTCGGTATGGCTACACCTTC. The full variable domain, with the rest looked up from reference TRBV29-1 and TRBJ1-2, is SAVISQKPSRDICQRGTSLTIQCQVDSQVTMMFWYRQQPGQSLTLIATANQGSEATYESGFVIDKFPISRPNLTFSTLTVSNMSPEDSSIYLCSAWRGRYGYTFGSGTRLTVV.

Concerning this clone: Compared with germline, one end of the junction differs, possibly owing to a read error. V usage is TRBV4-3 and J usage is TRBJ1-2; 8 nucleotides align to TRBD1. The length of the CDR3 is 11 residues. CDR1 LGHNA and CDR2 YSLEER come from the germline V gene. This chain's CDR3 is CASSRGQGQSF. As DNA, the CDR3 is TGCGCCAGCAGCCGCGGACAGGGCCAATCCTTC.